The clone carrying this T cell receptor (beta chain) came up a few times. The antigen is unknown. UMIs were added to TCR cDNA along with a universal primer site when it was made by 5'RACE template switching. Each CDR3 protein gets one entry after TCRdb re-called the 5' RACE reads with MiXCR. The repertoire holds some 600,000 distinct CDR3 sequences, with around 12% as singletons. This entry comes from a study of T cells after yellow fever vaccination. About the study: Some fractions had low cell numbers, and these were prepared with SMART-Seq v4 Ultra Low Input.

In germline, CDR1 is MNHNS, CDR2 SASEGT. V lost 7 bases, J lost 6 bases, and 16 bases lay in between. This CDR3 is built from 14 residues. General study results and limits: A limited proportion of clonotypes was detected within both the CD4 and CD8 compartments. In post-booster samples, most primary-vaccination clones reappeared (about 95% CD4, around 87% CD8).

Sequenced here: PBMCs, sampled on the day of the yellow fever booster vaccination. The chain uses TRBV6-1 and TRBJ2-1; TRBD1 might be the D (6 bases). The sequence derives from a young man who received the YFV17D yellow fever vaccine. The CDR3 reads CASTPLRGRNEQFF. As DNA, the CDR3 is TGTGCCAGCACACCTCTCAGGGGTCGCAATGAGCAGTTCTTC.